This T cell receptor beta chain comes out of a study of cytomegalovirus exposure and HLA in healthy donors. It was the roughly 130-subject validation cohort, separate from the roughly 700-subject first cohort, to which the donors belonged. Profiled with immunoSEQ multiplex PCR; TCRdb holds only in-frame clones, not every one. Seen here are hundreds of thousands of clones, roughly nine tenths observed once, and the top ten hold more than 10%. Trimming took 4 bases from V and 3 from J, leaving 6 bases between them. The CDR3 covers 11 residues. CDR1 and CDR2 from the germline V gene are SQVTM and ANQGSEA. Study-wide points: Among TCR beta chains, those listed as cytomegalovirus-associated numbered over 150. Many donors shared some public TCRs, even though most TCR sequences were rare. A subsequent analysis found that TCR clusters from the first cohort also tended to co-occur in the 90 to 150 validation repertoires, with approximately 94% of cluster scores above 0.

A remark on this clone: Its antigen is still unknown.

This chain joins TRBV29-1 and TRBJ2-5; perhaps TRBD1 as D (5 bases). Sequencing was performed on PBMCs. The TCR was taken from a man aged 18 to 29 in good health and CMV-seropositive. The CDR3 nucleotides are TGCAGCGTTGGACAGAAAGAGACCCAGTACTTC. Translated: CSVGQKETQYF.